A selection of T cell receptor beta chains follows, all from one sample in a study of T cells in Graves' hyperthyroidism and ophthalmopathy. TCRdb itself ran the multiplex PCR reads through MiXCR, one entry per CDR3 protein. The data hold 640,000 or so distinct CDR3 sequences, with 12% to 15% observed a single time. Sequencing was performed on blood. All receptors come from a woman between 18 and 29 years old with Graves' ophthalmopathy. CDR3s include the opening cysteine and the closing phenylalanine or tryptophan. The D gene is left open where the match is weak. Size is stated for part of the rows, as once, few or many counts, or as a class when the clone is expanded.

NA	NA	TRBV27	TRBJ2-1	CANSLSKRGNEQFF	TGTGCCAACAGTTTATCGAAGAGGGGGAATGAGCAGTTCTTC
many	TRBD1	TRBV28	TRBJ1-5	CASRWDRGYNQPQHF	TGTGCCAGCAGGTGGGACAGGGGTTACAATCAGCCCCAGCATTTT
many	TRBD1	TRBV7-8	TRBJ2-2	CASNRGTGELFF	TGTGCCAGCAACAGGGGTACCGGGGAGCTGTTTTTT
many	NA	TRBV7-8	TRBJ1-5	CASSLARGPGQPQHF	TGTGCCAGCAGCTTAGCGCGAGGGCCGGGGCAGCCCCAGCATTTT
many	TRBD2	TRBV20-1	TRBJ2-1	CSARPWTSADNEQFF	TGCAGTGCTAGACCCTGGACTAGCGCCGACAATGAGCAGTTCTTC
NA	NA	TRBV24-1	TRBJ1-1	CAPLRPPYNVNTEAFF	TGTGCCCCCTTACGCCCTCCTTACAACGTGAACACTGAAGCTTTCTTT
NA	TRBD1	TRBV11-3	TRBJ1-1	CASSFGTGRNTEAFF	TGTGCCAGCAGCTTTGGGACAGGGAGGAACACTGAAGCTTTCTTT
many	NA	TRBV11-3	TRBJ2-1	CASNQGNNEQFF	TGTGCCAGCAATCAGGGTAACAATGAGCAGTTCTTC
NA	NA	TRBV6-5	TRBJ1-2	CASSYSGEDYGYTF	TGTGCCAGCAGTTACTCGGGGGAAGACTATGGCTACACCTTC
many	TRBD1	TRBV6-1	TRBJ1-1	CASTGGVEAFF	TGTGCCAGTACAGGGGGCGTAGAAGCTTTCTTT
NA	NA	TRBV6-1	TRBJ1-6	CASREASYNSPLHF	TGTGCCAGCAGGGAGGCTTCCTATAATTCACCCCTCCACTTT
many	NA	TRBV20-1	TRBJ1-1	CSARDQLEAFF	TGCAGTGCTAGAGATCAACTCGAAGCTTTCTTT
many	TRBD2	TRBV27	TRBJ2-5	CASSPRTSGRKETQYF	TGTGCCAGCAGTCCGCGGACTAGCGGGAGGAAAGAGACCCAGTACTTC
NA	NA	TRBV7-6	TRBJ1-2	CASGGGGGGGDYGYTF	TGTGCCAGCGGTGGGGGGGGCGGAGGGGGTGACTATGGCTACACCTTC
few	TRBD1	TRBV9	TRBJ2-1	CASSVGTGGGNEQFF	TGTGCCAGCAGCGTCGGGACAGGGGGTGGCAATGAGCAGTTCTTC
few	NA	TRBV12-3/TRBV12-4	TRBJ2-3	CASRPPTTDTQYF	TGTGCCAGCAGGCCCCCGACCACAGATACGCAGTATTTT
many	TRBD1	TRBV29-1	TRBJ2-1	CSVALQGDGEQFF	TGCAGCGTTGCCCTACAGGGGGACGGTGAGCAGTTCTTC
few	TRBD2	TRBV30	TRBJ2-3	CAWSSSRTSGSGSTDTQYF	TGTGCCTGGAGTTCCTCCCGGACTAGCGGGAGTGGGAGTACAGATACGCAGTATTTT
few	NA	TRBV4-1	TRBJ2-7	CASSQDLPGRETSYEQYF	TGCGCCAGCAGCCAAGATCTACCGGGACGGGAGACATCCTACGAGCAGTACTTC
NA	NA	TRBV4-3	TRBJ1-6	CASSQEVGQNFSPLHF	TGCGCCAGCAGCCAAGAGGTTGGCCAGAACTTTTCACCCCTCCACTTT
many	NA	TRBV7-9	TRBJ2-1	CASSTGGYNEQFF	TGTGCCAGCAGCACCGGGGGATACAATGAGCAGTTCTTC
many	NA	TRBV7-2	TRBJ2-1	CASSFRLAYNEQFF	TGTGCCAGCAGCTTTAGACTAGCCTACAATGAGCAGTTCTTC
NA	TRBD1	TRBV19	TRBJ2-5	CASSVPDRREETQYF	TGTGCCAGTAGTGTCCCGGACAGGCGAGAAGAGACCCAGTACTTC
many	NA	TRBV28	TRBJ2-7	CASSYTSFEQYF	TGTGCCAGCAGCTACACATCCTTCGAGCAGTACTTC
few	TRBD2	TRBV11-3	TRBJ2-3	CASSSVAGASTDTQYF	TGTGCCAGCAGCTCGGTAGCGGGAGCGAGCACAGATACGCAGTATTTT
many	NA	TRBV6-2/TRBV6-3	TRBJ1-2	CASSYGTHHGYTF	TGTGCCAGCAGTTACGGGACCCACCATGGCTACACCTTC
many	NA	TRBV2	TRBJ1-2	CASSEGRGTNYGYTF	TGTGCCAGCAGTGAAGGGCGGGGGACGAACTATGGCTACACCTTC
once	NA	TRBV28	TRBJ2-1	CASRNRVSRYEQFF	TGTGCCAGTAGAAACAGGGTTAGCCGTTATGAGCAGTTCTTC
many	NA	TRBV30	TRBJ1-5	CAWSVLGQPQHF	TGTGCCTGGAGTGTACTGGGCCAGCCCCAGCATTTT
many	TRBD1	TRBV6-1	TRBJ2-7	CAGASNRGPPYEQYF	TGTGCCGGAGCCTCGAACAGGGGCCCTCCCTACGAGCAGTACTTC
few	NA	TRBV5-8	TRBJ1-2	CASSLVAYYGYTF	TGTGCCAGCAGCTTGGTGGCCTACTATGGCTACACCTTC
many	TRBD2	TRBV20-1	TRBJ2-7	CSASSSVAGVYEQYF	TGCAGTGCTAGTTCGTCGGTAGCGGGAGTATACGAGCAGTACTTC
many	TRBD1	TRBV18	TRBJ2-2	CASSPQGTDNTGELFF	TGTGCCAGCTCACCACAGGGGACAGACAACACCGGGGAGCTGTTTTTT
many	TRBD1	TRBV18	TRBJ2-5	CASSYTGGQETQYF	TGTGCCAGCTCGTACACAGGGGGGCAAGAGACCCAGTACTTC
many	NA	TRBV27	TRBJ2-5	CASSLSYRGTETQYF	TGTGCCAGCAGTTTATCTTACCGGGGGACAGAGACCCAGTACTTC
NA	NA	TRBV4-3	TRBJ2-7	CASSQDSRYEQYF	TGCGCCAGCAGCCAAGATTCCCGCTACGAGCAGTACTTC
many	TRBD2	TRBV29-1	TRBJ2-1	CSVVAGVVYNEQFF	TGCAGCGTTGTCGCGGGAGTAGTCTACAATGAGCAGTTCTTC
few	NA	TRBV20-1	TRBJ1-2	CSQGGGYTF	TGCAGTCAGGGAGGCGGCTACACCTTC
many	NA	TRBV11-3	TRBJ2-4	CASSFLSVIQYF	TGTGCCAGCAGCTTCCTATCGGTCATTCAGTACTTC
many	NA	TRBV30	TRBJ2-1	CAGSRGSYNEQFF	TGTGCCGGATCGAGGGGATCCTACAATGAGCAGTTCTTC
many	NA	TRBV7-8	TRBJ1-2	CASSLISDGYTF	TGTGCCAGCAGCTTAATTTCCGATGGCTACACCTTC
few	NA	TRBV30	TRBJ2-2	CAWNAVNTGELFF	TGTGCCTGGAACGCGGTGAACACCGGGGAGCTGTTTTTT
NA	NA	TRBV5-1	TRBJ1-2	CASSLGQEWDGYTF	TGCGCCAGCAGCTTGGGACAGGAGTGGGATGGCTACACCTTC
many	NA	TRBV11-2	TRBJ2-1	CASSLVESGAWDEQFF	TGTGCCAGCAGCTTAGTAGAAAGCGGAGCCTGGGATGAGCAGTTCTTC
many	NA	TRBV7-8	TRBJ1-6	CASSLRDKSYSPLHF	TGTGCCAGCAGCTTACGGGACAAATCTTATTCACCCCTCCACTTT
NA	NA	TRBV20-1	TRBJ1-5	CSARDRWQSGNQPQHF	TGCAGTGCTAGAGATAGGTGGCAGTCTGGCAATCAGCCCCAGCATTTT
many	TRBD1	TRBV12-3/TRBV12-4	TRBJ1-2	CASSFPFRQGGNGYTF	TGTGCCAGCAGTTTCCCCTTTCGACAGGGGGGAAATGGCTACACCTTC
many	TRBD1	TRBV25-1	TRBJ2-7	CASSEYPYDRVQNEQYF	TGTGCCAGCAGTGAATACCCTTACGACAGGGTTCAGAACGAGCAGTACTTC
NA	NA	TRBV7-9	TRBJ1-2	CASSFTYLQGPGGYTF	TGTGCCAGCAGCTTTACCTACCTTCAGGGGCCGGGTGGCTACACCTTC
NA	NA	TRBV9	TRBJ1-6	CASTAEDNSPLHF	TGTGCCAGCACCGCGGAGGATAATTCACCCCTCCACTTT
NA	TRBD1	TRBV6-1	TRBJ1-1	CASSQQGAHTEAFF	TGTGCCAGCAGTCAACAGGGGGCTCACACTGAAGCTTTCTTT
many	NA	TRBV30	TRBJ1-5	CAWSVGQPNQPQHF	TGTGCCTGGAGTGTAGGACAGCCAAATCAGCCCCAGCATTTT
many	TRBD1	TRBV3-1	TRBJ2-1	CASSQTGTGEVNEQFF	TGTGCCAGCAGCCAGACTGGGACAGGGGAGGTCAATGAGCAGTTCTTC
few	NA	TRBV20-1	TRBJ1-1	CSARSETENTEAFF	TGCAGTGCTAGATCCGAGACAGAGAACACTGAAGCTTTCTTT
NA	TRBD2	TRBV7-9	TRBJ2-1	CASSFRLAGVLNEQFF	TGTGCCAGCAGCTTCAGACTAGCGGGAGTCCTTAATGAGCAGTTCTTC
many	NA	TRBV20-1	TRBJ2-1	CSARENSEEQFF	TGCAGTGCTAGAGAGAATAGCGAAGAGCAGTTCTTC
many	TRBD1	TRBV10-3	TRBJ2-7	CAISLAGQGTYEQYF	TGTGCCATCAGTTTAGCGGGACAGGGGACCTACGAGCAGTACTTC
NA	NA	TRBV28	TRBJ1-3	CASTDSGVGNTIYF	TGTGCCAGCACCGATTCGGGGGTAGGCAACACCATATATTTT
NA	NA	TRBV14	TRBJ1-1	CASSQRIQNTEAFF	TGTGCCAGCAGCCAAAGAATCCAGAACACTGAAGCTTTCTTT